The clone carrying this TCR beta chain has a handful of counts. The data originate from a study of T-cell reconstitution after alpha-beta-depleted transplantation in children. A library of TCRbeta sequences, prepared with unique molecular identifiers, was generated. TCRdb reprocessed the PCR reads with MiXCR, giving one entry per CDR3 protein. Here the sample spans about 610,000 distinct CDR3 sequences, about 10% being singletons. This clonotype originated in a human donor who donated a stem cell graft to a child with acute myeloid leukemia. The material was PBMCs from the stem cell graft donor, obtained from the stem cell graft.

CDR3 region: CASSTGQGALQPQHF. Written as DNA, the CDR3 is TGTGCCAGCAGCACAGGACAGGGGGCCCTTCAGCCCCAGCATTTT. The chain employs TRBV9 and TRBJ1-5, with 11 bases matching TRBD1. V shed 4 bases, J shed 6 bases, and the junction held 6 bases outside the gene matches. From germline, CDR1 is SGDLS and CDR2 YYNGEE. CDR3 length: 15 amino acids.